A selection of T cell receptor beta chains follows, all from one sample in a study of patients and donors after allogeneic stem cell transplantation. TCRdb re-analysed the RT-PCR reads in MiXCR, keeping a single row per CDR3 protein. The profile shows about 160,000 distinct CDR3 sequences, approximately 22% of them singletons. The sequenced sample consisted of blood, either unsorted or a sorted T cell fraction (not recorded which). The source of these receptors is a human donor who was either an allogeneic HSCT recipient or a stem cell or donor lymphocyte infusion donor (not recorded which). It is not recorded whose cells these are; they may come from a transplant donor. Both conserved end residues are part of each CDR3. A D gene is named only where the DNA matches it firmly. Clone size is stated in some rows and not others, as once, few, many or a class when expanded.

clone_size: once
d_call: TRBD1
j_call: TRBJ1-1
v_call: TRBV7-2
cdr3_nt: TGTGCCAGCAGCCCATGGGACAGGGGGGATGAGGTGAACACTGAAGCTTTCTTT
cdr3_aa: CASSPWDRGDEVNTEAFF

clone_size: .
d_call: .
j_call: TRBJ2-7
v_call: TRBV24-1
cdr3_nt: TGTGCCACCAGTGTTGGGGGAACAAACGAGCAGTACTTC
cdr3_aa: CATSVGGTNEQYF

clone_size: many
d_call: .
j_call: TRBJ1-5
v_call: TRBV2
cdr3_nt: TGTGCCAGCAGTGTAGGACAGCCCCAGCATTTT
cdr3_aa: CASSVGQPQHF

clone_size: .
d_call: .
j_call: TRBJ1-5
v_call: TRBV6-5
cdr3_nt: TGTGCCAGCAGCCAAGGTGCATTTGGGCAGCCCCAGCATTTT
cdr3_aa: CASSQGAFGQPQHF

clone_size: .
d_call: TRBD1
j_call: TRBJ1-4
v_call: TRBV30
cdr3_nt: TGTGCCTGGAGTGTAGGCTTACTACGTTCCGGGACAGGGGGGGAAAAACTGTTTTTT
cdr3_aa: CAWSVGLLRSGTGGEKLFF

clone_size: few
d_call: .
j_call: TRBJ1-2
v_call: TRBV5-1
cdr3_nt: TGCGCCAGCAGCTTCGGATTCTATGGCTACACCTTC
cdr3_aa: CASSFGFYGYTF

clone_size: .
d_call: .
j_call: TRBJ1-1
v_call: TRBV15
cdr3_nt: TGTGCCACCAGCAATTTCGAGAACACTGAAGCTTTCTTT
cdr3_aa: CATSNFENTEAFF

clone_size: few
d_call: .
j_call: TRBJ1-2
v_call: TRBV6-2/TRBV6-3
cdr3_nt: TGTGCCAGCAGTCAATCACGCTATGGCTACACCTTC
cdr3_aa: CASSQSRYGYTF

clone_size: few
d_call: .
j_call: TRBJ2-5
v_call: TRBV5-1
cdr3_nt: TGCGCCAGCAGCTTTCAGGACTCCGGGGGAGAGACCCAGTACTTC
cdr3_aa: CASSFQDSGGETQYF

clone_size: few
d_call: .
j_call: TRBJ1-1
v_call: TRBV7-3
cdr3_nt: TGTGCCAGCAGCCTCGATCGGGACGCTGAAGCTTTCTTT
cdr3_aa: CASSLDRDAEAFF

clone_size: few
d_call: .
j_call: TRBJ2-5
v_call: TRBV9
cdr3_nt: TGTGCCAGCAGCGAGGGGGGTTGGTTGGAGACCCAGTACTTC
cdr3_aa: CASSEGGWLETQYF

clone_size: .
d_call: .
j_call: TRBJ2-6
v_call: TRBV10-3
cdr3_nt: TGTGCCATCAGTGATGGCACCCTTAGTGGGGCCAACGTCCTGACTTTC
cdr3_aa: CAISDGTLSGANVLTF

clone_size: few
d_call: TRBD1
j_call: TRBJ1-1
v_call: TRBV6-8
cdr3_nt: TGTGCCAGCAGTTACGTCAGGGGGCGCCTCGCTGAAGCTTTCTTT
cdr3_aa: CASSYVRGRLAEAFF

clone_size: .
d_call: .
j_call: TRBJ1-3
v_call: TRBV5-1
cdr3_nt: TGCGCCAGCAGCTTGGCCCCTTCCCGTTCCTCTGGAAACACCATATATTTT
cdr3_aa: CASSLAPSRSSGNTIYF

clone_size: .
d_call: TRBD1
j_call: TRBJ2-1
v_call: TRBV12-3/TRBV12-4
cdr3_nt: TGTGCCAGCAGTTTGGACAGGTACGAGCAGTTCTTC
cdr3_aa: CASSLDRYEQFF

clone_size: few
d_call: .
j_call: TRBJ1-1
v_call: TRBV9
cdr3_nt: TGTGCCAGCGGCAGATTGACGGGGAGGGACACTGAAGCTTTCTTT
cdr3_aa: CASGRLTGRDTEAFF

clone_size: .
d_call: .
j_call: TRBJ2-3
v_call: TRBV6-1
cdr3_nt: TGTGCCAGCAGTGTGGGGGTCCGGCTAGACGGACCAGATACGCAGTATTTT
cdr3_aa: CASSVGVRLDGPDTQYF

clone_size: .
d_call: .
j_call: TRBJ1-4
v_call: TRBV5-1
cdr3_nt: TGCGCCAGCAGTCCGAACCCGGGCTCAACTAATGAAAAACTGTTTTTT
cdr3_aa: CASSPNPGSTNEKLFF

clone_size: few
d_call: .
j_call: TRBJ2-7
v_call: TRBV5-1
cdr3_nt: TGCGCCAGTTCCCCGGCAAGCTTCTACGAGCAGTACTTC
cdr3_aa: CASSPASFYEQYF

clone_size: few
d_call: TRBD1
j_call: TRBJ2-6
v_call: TRBV20-1
cdr3_nt: TGCAGTGCTACGGGACAGATCTCTGGGGCCAACGTCCTGACTTTC
cdr3_aa: CSATGQISGANVLTF

clone_size: .
d_call: .
j_call: TRBJ2-5
v_call: TRBV7-2
cdr3_nt: TGTGCCAGCAGCTCCCAGAGTTTCCGCGGGGAGGAGACCCAGTACTTC
cdr3_aa: CASSSQSFRGEETQYF

clone_size: .
d_call: TRBD1
j_call: TRBJ1-5
v_call: TRBV29-1
cdr3_nt: TGCAGCGTTGCGTTCAGACAGGGGCAACCCCAGCATTTT
cdr3_aa: CSVAFRQGQPQHF

clone_size: few
d_call: .
j_call: TRBJ1-1
v_call: TRBV7-3
cdr3_nt: TGTGCCAGCAGCTCCCAGGGAATCGGAACTGAAGCTTTCTTT
cdr3_aa: CASSSQGIGTEAFF

clone_size: many
d_call: TRBD1
j_call: TRBJ1-5
v_call: TRBV7-8
cdr3_nt: TGTGCCAGCAGCTTAGTCCCGGGACAGGGTTATAGGCCCCAGCATTTT
cdr3_aa: CASSLVPGQGYRPQHF

clone_size: many
d_call: .
j_call: TRBJ1-1
v_call: TRBV11-1
cdr3_nt: TGTGCCAGCAGCCATCAGGGATATACTGAAGCTTTCTTT
cdr3_aa: CASSHQGYTEAFF

clone_size: .
d_call: TRBD1
j_call: TRBJ2-3
v_call: TRBV11-2
cdr3_nt: TGTGCCAGCAGCTTGTGGGACAGGGAACCTTACCGGGCGCAGTATTTT
cdr3_aa: CASSLWDREPYRAQYF